This TCR beta chain was profiled in a study of blood T cell repertoires in COVID-19. Looking at the study overall: Sites across the United States, Italy and Spain contributed samples from acute and convalescent COVID-19. Sources were T cells, B-cell-depleted T cells, or PBMCs; the material itself was cDNA or gDNA.

Seattle cases were enrolled at active infection and followed longitudinally. Original processing notes: Amplification of reference gene primers provided the estimated nucleated cell counts. TCRdb's table, derived via immunoSEQ multiplex PCR, lists solely in-frame clones and lacks some. Clone size and the V and J calls come from that table; the DNA yielded D and trimming. Altogether about 160,000 clones are present, around 91% being singletons, with the ten largest covering 10% to 15%. In its sample, this clone was seen once. This CDR3 contains 16 residues. The germline CDR1 and CDR2 sequences are MDHEN and SYDVKM. The V segment lost 9 bases and the J segment 0 bases; nucleotides outside the gene matches: 11.

This clonotype was sampled from a man younger than 30 with COVID-19, enrolled during active disease. The sample taken for sequencing was peripheral blood. The chain has TRBV28 and TRBJ2-1, with 7 bases lining up with TRBD1. The CDR3 nucleotides read TGTGCCAGTATGGGCCCAGACAGGGTCTCCTACAATGAGCAGTTCTTC. Its translation is CASMGPDRVSYNEQFF.